Each of the 6 T cell receptor beta chains below was sequenced from the same sample in a study of control samples from healthy donors and cancer patients. Measured with immunoSEQ multiplex PCR; TCRdb has only the in-frame clones, and not every one. The repertoire holds 45,000 to 70,000 clones, with around 90% as singletons. The material sequenced was PBMCs. The source of these receptors is a man aged 30 to 39 with colorectal cancer.

The gene calls are TRBV11-2 and TRBJ1-4; TRBD1 aligns across 7 bases. This CDR3 is built from 14 residues. Germline loops: CDR1 SGHAT, CDR2 FQNNGV. The trim removed 3 bases at V and 7 bases at J, leaving 5 bases unmatched. In nucleotides, the CDR3 is TGTGCCAGCAGCTTGTGGCAGGGGGGTGAAAAACTGTTTTTT. Translating it yields CASSLWQGGEKLFF.

The chain combines TRBV19 with TRBJ1-1, with D unresolved. V lost 10 bases and J 1 base, leaving 10 bases between the germline ends. Per the germline V gene, CDR1 is LNHDA and CDR2 is SQIVND (reference sequence). The CDR3 covers 12 residues. CDR3 sequence reads: CATSPGNTEAFF. The CDR3 DNA is TGTGCCACCTCACCAGGGAACACTGAAGCTTTCTTT.

The J gene is TRBJ1-1, the V gene TRBV4-3; unclear D gene. Germline V lookup: CDR1 LGHNA, CDR2 YSLEER. CDR3 length: 13 amino acids. V lost 4 bases and J 4 bases, leaving 10 bases between the germline ends. The CDR3 bases are TGCGCCAGCAGCCTTACAGTCGTCACTGAAGCTTTCTTT. Amino acids: CASSLTVVTEAFF.

The chain has TRBV9 and TRBJ2-5, with no clear D. The germline V gene has CDR1 SGDLS and CDR2 YYNGEE. This CDR3 is 14 amino acids long. Trimming removed 0 bases from V and 5 bases from J, with 11 bases in between. The CDR3 loop is CASSVARRSETQYF. The CDR3 region has the DNA TGTGCCAGCAGCGTAGCTCGGCGGTCGGAGACCCAGTACTTC.

This chain links TRBV28 with TRBJ1-5, with a possible D match to TRBD1 (6 bases). This CDR3 spans 17 amino acids. Germline V lookup: CDR1 MDHEN, CDR2 SYDVKM. Trimming left V 3 bases short and J 7 bases short, with 22 bases between. CDR3 bases: TGTGCCAGCAGTTTCGAGGCCGGGGACACGGAGAACCAGCCCCAGCATTTT. Protein sequence: CASSFEAGDTENQPQHF.

The gene calls are TRBV7-6 and TRBJ1-4; D is uncertain. The CDR3 consists of 12 residues. V dropped 5 bases and J dropped 10 bases, with 11 bases sitting between them. Germline V gene sequence: CDR1 SGHVS, CDR2 FNYEAQ. CDR3 protein: CASSRGDGKLFF. For the CDR3, the DNA is TGTGCCAGCAGCCGTGGGGATGGAAAACTGTTTTTT.